Shown below are 9 T cell receptor beta chains from a single sample sequenced in a study of T cell clonality in common variable immunodeficiency. The repertoire was sequenced with immunoSEQ multiplex PCR; TCRdb's copy has only in-frame clones and lacks some. This sample comprises around 42,000 clones, none seen once only. Input material: peripheral blood mononuclear cells. The receptors originated from a person aged 18-70 years in good health.

Many counts were recorded for this clone. With the read ending 3 residues before the CDR3 end, the germline J gene is used to fill in that end. The chain joins TRBV12-3 or TRBV12-4 to TRBJ2-2; 9 positions match TRBD1. V was clipped by 0 bases and J by 1 base; unmatched bases: 3. The CDR3 is 17 residues long. The CDR3 DNA, read in part, is TGTGCCAGCAGTTTAGCGGGGACAGGGAAGAACACCGGGGAG. Protein: CASSLAGTGKNTGE. The entire CDR3 sequence reads CASSLAGTGKNTGELFF.

There are many counts of this clone. The read terminates 3 residues before the CDR3 end, so the remaining end is supplied by the germline J gene. V is TRBV20-1 and J is TRBJ2-7; 9 bases align to TRBD1. CDR1 is DFQATT, CDR2 SNEGSKA, per germline (reference sequence). The CDR3 is 15 amino acids. V trimming: 6 bases; J trimming: 0 bases; junction bases outside the gene matches: 9. CDR3 DNA, as far as it was read: TGCAGTGCGCTCTCCGGGACAGGGATCTCCTACGAG. Translation: CSALSGTGISYE. The full-length CDR3 reads as CSALSGTGISYEQYF.

This clone appeared many times. The CDR3 end falls 3 residues outside the read, so it is completed with the germline J gene. This chain links TRBV4-2 with TRBJ2-5; possible D gene TRBD2, 6 bases. Trimming shortened V by 0 bases and J by 1 base, and 12 bases separated the two germline ends. CDR3 length: 16 amino acids. Looked up from germline, CDR1 is LGHNA and CDR2 is YNFKEQ. CDR3 bases read: TGTGCCAGCAGCCAAGATCTGGCGGGAACCCAAGAGACC. Its protein product is CASSQDLAGTQET. The whole CDR3 reads CASSQDLAGTQETQYF.

This clone was observed at least ten times. Read data end 3 residues before the CDR3 end; the end is taken from the germline J gene. The chain employs TRBV30 and TRBJ1-1; the D is unclear. V shed 4 bases and J shed 3 bases, with 12 bases lying between them. Per germline, CDR1 GTSNPN and CDR2 SVGIG (reference sequence). The CDR3 is made up of 13 amino acids. The part of the CDR3 DNA that was read is TGTGCCTGGACAGAAGGGTGGGACACTGAA. The encoded protein is CAWTEGWDTE. The whole CDR3 protein reads CAWTEGWDTEAFF.

Many counts were recorded for this clone. Coverage ceases 3 residues before the CDR3 finishes, and the germline J gene fills in the end. The chain combines TRBV7-8 with TRBJ1-1, with D unclear. The CDR3 runs 15 residues. Germline V gene data show CDR1 as SGHVS and CDR2 as FQNEAQ. V dropped 5 bases and J dropped 1 base, with 14 bases sitting between them. The part of the CDR3 DNA that was read is TGTGCCAGCAGCCGCGAGGGTGGTGCGAACACTGAA. It translates to CASSREGGANTE. The whole CDR3 is CASSREGGANTEAFF.

This clone was recorded many times. The read ends 3 residues shy of where the CDR3 ends; the end is completed using the germline J gene. The rearrangement joins TRBV11-2 to TRBJ1-1; D gene ambiguous. Per germline, CDR1 SGHAT and CDR2 FQNNGV. Trimming pared 5 bases from V and 0 bases from J, leaving 10 bases between. The CDR3 is 14 amino acids. The CDR3 loop is CASSRGFMNTEAFF. Incomplete CDR3 DNA: TGTGCCAGCAGCCGAGGGTTCATGAACACTGAA.

This clone was seen many times. The sequenced fragment ends 3 residues before the CDR3 boundary, so the rest is inferred from the germline J gene. The chain combines TRBV5-1 with TRBJ2-3, with 12 positions matching TRBD2. Germline V gene data show CDR1 as SGHRS and CDR2 as YFSETQ. This CDR3 spans 17 amino acids. V dropped 0 bases and J dropped 7; count of bases not matched to a gene: 9. CDR3 residues: CASSLDALAGGLNTQYF. The CDR3 bases that were read are TGCGCCAGCAGCTTGGACGCCCTAGCGGGGGGGCTAAATACG.

This clone has a count of ten or more. The CDR3 DNA, read in part, is TGCAGTGCCAACCCCTGGGGGGGTCCTCAGGGATCCACG. Protein: CSANPWGGPQGST. The full-length CDR3 reads as CSANPWGGPQGSTQYF. The rearrangement joins TRBV20-1 to TRBJ2-3; 7 bases line up with TRBD2. The CDR3 end falls 3 residues outside the read, so it is completed with the germline J gene. The CDR3 is made up of 16 amino acids. Germline V gene sequence: CDR1 DFQATT, CDR2 SNEGSKA (reference sequence).

This clone was seen ten or more times. Read coverage stops 3 residues before the CDR3 terminus; the germline J gene supplies the remainder. The rearrangement links TRBV6-2 or TRBV6-3 to TRBJ2-5; 9 bases fit TRBD2. V trimming: 3 bases; J trimming: 1 base; junction bases outside the gene matches: 6. Germline V gene sequence: CDR1 MNHEY, CDR2 SVGEGT. There are 16 residues in the CDR3. CDR3 protein: CASSYGAGGFQETQYF. The sequenced part of the CDR3 DNA is TGTGCCAGCAGTTATGGAGCGGGGGGTTTCCAAGAGACC.